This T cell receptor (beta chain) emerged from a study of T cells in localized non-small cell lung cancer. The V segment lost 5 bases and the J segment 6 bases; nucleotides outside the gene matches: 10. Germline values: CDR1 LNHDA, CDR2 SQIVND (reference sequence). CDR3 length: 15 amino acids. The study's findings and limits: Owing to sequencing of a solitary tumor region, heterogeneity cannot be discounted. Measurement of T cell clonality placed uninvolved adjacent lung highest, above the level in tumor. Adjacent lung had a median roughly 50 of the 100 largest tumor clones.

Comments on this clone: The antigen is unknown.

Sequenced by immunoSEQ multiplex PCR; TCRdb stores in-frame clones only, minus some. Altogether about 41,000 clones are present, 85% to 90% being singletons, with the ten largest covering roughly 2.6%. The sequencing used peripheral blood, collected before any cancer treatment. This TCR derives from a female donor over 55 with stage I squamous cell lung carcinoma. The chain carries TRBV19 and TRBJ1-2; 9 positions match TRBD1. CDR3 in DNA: TGTGCCAGTAGTTCGCGGACAGGGGAGGAGAATGGCTACACCTTC. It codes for CASSSRTGEENGYTF.